This T cell receptor (beta chain) was retrieved from a study of T cell responses to AZD1222 COVID-19 vaccine. Overall study results and limits: Sampled repertoires all dated from after the peak T cell response. Reportedly, nearly half the spike-specific TCRs target unmutated variant regions.

The repertoire was sequenced with immunoSEQ multiplex PCR; TCRdb's copy has only in-frame clones and lacks some. The sample lists about 83,000 clones; 70% to 90% were seen once. The CDR3 has 13 amino acids. Germline CDR1 is MNHEY and CDR2 is SVGAGI. Trimming shortened V by 6 bases and J by 5 bases, and 11 bases separated the two germline ends. This clone was counted a single time. Its antigen is not identified. This TCR was recovered from an adult who received the AZD1222 COVID-19 vaccine. The rearrangement links TRBV6-5 to TRBJ1-5; D gene unclear. The sample here was peripheral blood, taken 28 days after the second AZD1222 dose. CDR3: CASSANRDQPQHF. CDR3 in DNA: TGTGCCAGCAGCGCTAATAGGGATCAGCCCCAGCATTTT.